This passage covers 15 T cell receptor beta chains from one sample sequenced in a study of PD-1 blockade in classical Hodgkin lymphoma. Every one of the patients relapsed after autologous stem cell transplantation (brentuximab vedotin exposure was variable). Clones were sequenced by immunoSEQ multiplex PCR, and TCRdb holds only the in-frame ones, with some missing. Of 43,000 or so clones in the sample, 88% were seen once. The material sequenced was peripheral blood mononuclear cells (PBMCs), taken at baseline. The receptors shown here come from a human donor with classical Hodgkin lymphoma.

The rearrangement links TRBV4-1 to TRBJ2-1, with TRBD1 matching 7 bases. The CDR3 loop spans 14 amino acids. Germline lookup yields CDR1 MGHRA and CDR2 YSYEKL. V dropped 1 base and J dropped 8; count of bases not matched to a gene: 5. The CDR3 DNA sequence: TGCGCCAGCAGCCAAGGGGGACAGCTTTATGAGCAGTTCTTC. Translation gives CASSQGGQLYEQFF.

This clone was counted a few times. The J gene is TRBJ1-2, the V gene TRBV13, with D maybe TRBD1 (5 bases). Germline loops: CDR1 PRHDT, CDR2 FYEKMQ (reference sequence). CDR3 size: 14 residues. V dropped 7 bases and J dropped 7 bases, with 19 bases sitting between them. The CDR3 region has the DNA TGTGCCAGCATCCGGGGACGTTCTTCTTTTGGCTACACCTTC. It encodes CASIRGRSSFGYTF.

This clone was counted only a few times. The chain combines TRBV27 with TRBJ1-4; D call uncertain. The V and J ends lost 5 bases and 5 bases respectively, with 12 bases between them. CDR3 length equals 14 residues. Germline V gene lookup returns CDR1 MNHEY and CDR2 SMNVEV (reference sequence). This chain's CDR3 is CASSNRGWNEKLFF. CDR3 coding DNA: TGTGCCAGCAGTAACAGAGGTTGGAATGAAAAACTGTTTTTT.

The V and J genes are TRBV5-4 and TRBJ2-1; maybe TRBD2 (6 bases). The CDR3 is 18 residues long. The germline V and J ends were trimmed by 3 bases and 3 bases, with 22 bases remaining between them. The germline gives CDR1 SGHNT, CDR2 YYREEE (reference sequence). DNA of the CDR3: TGTGCCAGCAGCTATACTGCCGGGACTTTCCCGGGCTACAATGAGCAGTTCTTC. This translates into CASSYTAGTFPGYNEQFF.

This CDR3 is CASSTVTGSEQYF. The CDR3 nucleotides are TGTGCCAGCAGCACAGTGACAGGGAGCGAGCAGTACTTC. V is TRBV27 and J is TRBJ2-7; the match to TRBD1 covers 7 bases. The CDR3 runs 13 residues. Germline V lookup: CDR1 MNHEY, CDR2 SMNVEV (reference sequence). The V and J ends lost 6 bases and 6 bases, in that order; junction bases with no gene match: 8.

This clone has a single count. The chain uses TRBV4-2 and TRBJ1-4; 10 bases agree with TRBD1. J was trimmed by 1 base and V by 3 bases; bases with no gene match: 8. Germline V gene sequence: CDR1 LGHNA, CDR2 YNFKEQ. CDR3 length equals 18 residues. Here the CDR3 reads CASSHEDRGFGTNEKLFF. DNA of the CDR3: TGTGCCAGCAGCCACGAGGACAGGGGGTTTGGAACTAATGAAAAACTGTTTTTT.

The chain carries TRBV7-9 and TRBJ2-3, with TRBD2 identical over 8 bases. With 3 bases clipped from V and 5 bases from J, the junction kept 13 bases outside the gene matches. This CDR3 has 17 residues. Germline CDR1 and CDR2: SEHNR and FQNEAQ (reference sequence). The CDR3 coding sequence is TGTGCCAGCAGCTTGGGCGATGGCGGGACTAGGAGAGATACGCAGTATTTT. Residues: CASSLGDGGTRRDTQYF.

This chain uses TRBV28 with TRBJ1-2; 7 bases are shared with TRBD1. Per the germline V gene, CDR1 is MDHEN and CDR2 is SYDVKM. The V and J ends lost 6 bases and 3 bases, in that order; junction bases with no gene match: 7. The CDR3 contains 14 residues. The CDR3 coding sequence is TGTGCCAGCAGGGGCGCCGGGACAGACTATGGCTACACCTTC. This codes for CASRGAGTDYGYTF.

V gene TRBV5-1 combines with J gene TRBJ2-4; D remains ambiguous. V shed 7 bases and J shed 2 bases, with 13 bases lying between them. This CDR3 spans 14 amino acids. CDR1 SGHRS and CDR2 YFSETQ come from the germline V gene. CDR3 sequence: CASGQGGTKNIQYF. In nucleotides, the CDR3 is TGCGCCAGCGGCCAAGGTGGAACCAAAAACATTCAGTACTTC.

The chain combines TRBV28 with TRBJ1-5, with 10 bases lining up with TRBD1. Trimming at V came to 5 bases and at J to 3 bases, leaving 7 bases not matched to a gene. Per germline, CDR1 MDHEN and CDR2 SYDVKM. This CDR3 is built from 16 residues. The CDR3 loop is CASSASGQGLNQPQHF. The CDR3 nucleotides are TGTGCCAGCAGTGCCTCGGGACAGGGGCTCAATCAGCCCCAGCATTTT.

The CDR3 loop is CASSWGQGGPGLSGNTIYF. Written as DNA, the CDR3 is TGTGCCAGCAGTTGGGGACAGGGAGGCCCTGGTCTCTCTGGAAACACCATATATTTT. The V and J genes are TRBV28 and TRBJ1-3; 9 bases are shared with TRBD1. Per germline, CDR1 MDHEN and CDR2 SYDVKM. CDR3 length: 19 amino acids. After removal of 4 bases from V and 0 bases from J, the junction contained 13 bases not matched to a gene.

The chain is built from TRBV5-1 and TRBJ1-1; TRBD1 is a possible D gene (5 bases). The V end lost 0 bases, the J end lost 1 base, and 13 bases lay between the germline ends. This CDR3 comprises 16 residues. The germline gives CDR1 SGHRS, CDR2 YFSETQ. This CDR3 is CASSLVLGGWNTEAFF. The CDR3 DNA reads TGCGCCAGCAGCTTGGTTTTGGGGGGGTGGAACACTGAAGCTTTCTTT.

The chain carries TRBV5-6 and TRBJ2-7; 14 bases line up with TRBD2. Germline assignment: CDR1 SGHDT and CDR2 YYEEEE. J gave up 3 bases and V 3 bases, and 5 bases lay outside the gene matches. The CDR3 totals 16 residues. The CDR3: CASSSRTSGRSYEQYF. In nucleotides, the CDR3 is TGTGCCAGCAGCTCTAGGACTAGCGGGAGGAGCTACGAGCAGTACTTC.

The chain combines TRBV6-1 with TRBJ2-7; the match to TRBD2 covers 8 bases. The J segment lost 3 bases and the V segment lost 9 bases, leaving 7 bases of the junction unmatched. This CDR3 comprises 13 residues. CDR1 and CDR2 (germline): MNHNS, SASEGT. The CDR3 is CASRGGAVYEQYF. The CDR3 bases are TGTGCCAGTCGGGGGGGGGCCGTCTACGAGCAGTACTTC.

The V call is TRBV15, the J call TRBJ2-7; the D gene could be TRBD1 or TRBD2 (5 bases each). This CDR3 has 18 residues. V gave up 0 bases and J gave up 0 bases, with 18 bases separating them. The germline gives CDR1 LNHNV, CDR2 YYDKDF (reference sequence). The CDR3 DNA is TGTGCCACCAGCAGAGATAGTGGTATTGGGGGTAGCTCCTACGAGCAGTACTTC. It encodes CATSRDSGIGGSSYEQYF. The variable domain in full, completed from reference TRBV15 and TRBJ2-7, reads DAMVIQNPRYQVTQFGKPVTLSCSQTLNHNVMYWYQQKSSQAPKLLFHYYDKDFNNEADTPDNFQSRRPNTSFCFLDIRSPGLGDTAMYLCATSRDSGIGGSSYEQYFGPGTRLTVT.